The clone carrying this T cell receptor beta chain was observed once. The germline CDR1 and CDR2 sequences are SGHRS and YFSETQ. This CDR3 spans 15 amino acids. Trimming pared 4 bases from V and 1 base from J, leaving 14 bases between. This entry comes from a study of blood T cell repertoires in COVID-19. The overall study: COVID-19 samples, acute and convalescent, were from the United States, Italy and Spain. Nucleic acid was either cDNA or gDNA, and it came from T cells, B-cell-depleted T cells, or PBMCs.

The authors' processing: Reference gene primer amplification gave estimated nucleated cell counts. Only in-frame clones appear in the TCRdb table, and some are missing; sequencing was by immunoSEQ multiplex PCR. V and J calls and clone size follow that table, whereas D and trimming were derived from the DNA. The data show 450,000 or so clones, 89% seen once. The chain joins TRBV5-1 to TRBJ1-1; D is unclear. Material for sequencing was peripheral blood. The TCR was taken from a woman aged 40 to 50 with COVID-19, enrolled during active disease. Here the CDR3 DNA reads TGCGCCAGCAGCCCGGGGTTAAGAGCGAACACTGAAGCTTTCTTT. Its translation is CASSPGLRANTEAFF.